The 2 T cell receptor beta chains listed next were all sequenced from one sample in a study of OX40 agonist ivuxolimab in advanced cancers. The protocol was immunoSEQ multiplex PCR, while the TCRdb copy is restricted to in-frame clones and leaves out a portion. The sample carries some 40,000 clones, around 88% recorded once. This material consisted of CD4+ or CD8+ T cells sorted from blood, taken in a trial of the OX40 agonist ivuxolimab. The receptors derive from an adult with an advanced solid tumor such as melanoma, head and neck, liver or kidney cancer.

J is TRBJ2-7 and V is TRBV11-3; 9 bases match TRBD1. Trimming removed 3 bases from V and 3 bases from J; junction bases left unmatched: 9. The germline V gene encodes CDR1 SGHNT and CDR2 YENEEA. CDR3 size: 16 residues. The CDR3 reads CASSFTSGQGDYEQYF. The CDR3 DNA is TGTGCCAGCAGCTTTACATCGGGACAGGGCGACTACGAGCAGTACTTC.

The chain has TRBV6-6 and TRBJ1-5, with D maybe TRBD1 (5 bases). V lost 4 bases, J lost 0 bases, and 13 bases lay in between. Germline CDR1 reads MNHNY; CDR2 reads SVGAGI (reference sequence). The CDR3 extends over 16 amino acids. This CDR3 is CASSFKGPLSNQPQHF. DNA of the CDR3: TGTGCCAGCAGTTTTAAGGGACCGCTTAGCAATCAGCCCCAGCATTTT.